This TCR beta chain was found in a study of CD8+ T cells in alopecia areata. About the study: Among treated patients, severity was scored by affected scalp area percentage. Study outcomes and limitations: Researchers report lesional scalp, most notably alopecia totalis/universalis, outstripped normal scalp in clonality. On tofacitinib, scalp and blood still held many of the expanded lesional clones.

CDR3 length equals 12 residues. Germline values: CDR1 SGHNT, CDR2 YYREEE (reference sequence). V shed 3 bases and J 5 bases; nucleotides not matched to a gene: 1. Indicated treatment: oral pan-JAK inhibitor, 5-10 mg twice daily. T lymphocytes (CD4+ and CD8+) were sorted from PBMCs. Following RNA extraction, reverse transcription yielded cDNA that acted as the sequencing template. Profiling relied on immunoSEQ multiplex PCR, and the TCRdb table lists in-frame clones only, not all of them. The sample records roughly 180,000 clones, about 48% being singletons. For this clone: As yet, its antigen is unknown.

The sequencing used CD8+ T cells sorted from blood, collected at week 24, from a patient treated with tofacitinib. The TCR comes from a human donor with alopecia areata. The rearrangement links TRBV5-4 to TRBJ1-1; 7 nucleotides agree with TRBD1. CDR3 nucleotide sequence: TGTGCCAGCAGCTCAGGGGGGACTGAAGCTTTCTTT. It codes for CASSSGGTEAFF.